What follows describes a single T cell receptor (beta chain). This record belongs to a study of cytomegalovirus exposure and HLA in healthy donors. Germline V lookup: CDR1 GTSNPN, CDR2 SVGIG (reference sequence). The V and J ends lost 4 bases and 2 bases, in that order; junction bases with no gene match: 4. The CDR3 consists of 13 residues. The PCR contained 60 Vbeta and 13 Jbeta primers. Repertoires were generated with immunoSEQ multiplex PCR, while TCRdb's copy carries only in-frame clones and drops some. The repertoire holds 43,000 or so clones, with approximately 80% as singletons. Sequencing was performed on PBMCs. This receptor was taken from a man aged 30 to 45 in good health and CMV-seronegative. This sequence joins TRBV30 and TRBJ1-1, with 7 bases identical to TRBD1. In DNA, the CDR3 is TGTGCCTGGAAGGGACAGCCTAACACTGAAGCTTTCTTT. Protein sequence: CAWKGQPNTEAFF. The complete variable domain, with remaining parts taken from reference TRBV30 and TRBJ1-1, reads SQTIHQWPATLVQPVGSPLSLECTVEGTSNPNLYWYRQAAGRGLQLLFYSVGIGQISSEVPQNLSASRPQDRQFILSSKKLLLSDSGFYLCAWKGQPNTEAFFGQGTRLTVV.